A single sample is the source of the 3 T cell receptor beta chains below, sequenced in a study of liver allograft versus peripheral blood T cells. About the research overall: Blood and transplanted-liver T cell receptor repertoires from recipients were compared.

TCRdb processed the reads anew with MiXCR; each CDR3 protein has one entry. The sample consists of roughly 8,300 distinct CDR3 sequences, approximately 16% of them appearing once. The receptors come from a human patient who had a liver transplant. Some T cells may be supplied by the graft donor.

By share, this clonotype counts as medium-sized. CDR3 sequence reads: CASSLQGPTNEKLFF. CDR3 DNA sequence: TGTGCCAGCTCGTTACAGGGGCCAACTAATGAAAAACTGTTTTTT. V gene TRBV18 combines with J gene TRBJ1-4; 7 bases are a match to TRBD1. The trim removed 6 bases at V and 0 bases at J, leaving 4 bases unmatched. Germline V gene sequence: CDR1 KGHSH, CDR2 LQKENI. This CDR3 contains 15 residues.

This clonotype appeared a few times. J is TRBJ2-5 and V is TRBV28, with D unresolved. Germline V gene lookup returns CDR1 MDHEN and CDR2 SYDVKM. The CDR3 consists of 12 residues. Trimming pared 7 bases from V and 3 bases from J, leaving 9 bases between. CDR3 coding DNA: TGTGCCAGCATAGCCGGTAAAGAGACCCAGTACTTC. It specifies CASIAGKETQYF.

The chain employs TRBV7-2 and TRBJ2-3; perhaps TRBD2 as D (6 bases). Germline lookup yields CDR1 SGHTA and CDR2 FQGNSA. There are 17 residues in the CDR3. V was trimmed by 5 bases and J by 0 bases, leaving 18 bases between them. The DNA for the CDR3 is TGTGCCAGCAGCCCCCTAGGATTAGCGGCTAGCACAGATACGCAGTATTTT. Protein sequence: CASSPLGLAASTDTQYF.